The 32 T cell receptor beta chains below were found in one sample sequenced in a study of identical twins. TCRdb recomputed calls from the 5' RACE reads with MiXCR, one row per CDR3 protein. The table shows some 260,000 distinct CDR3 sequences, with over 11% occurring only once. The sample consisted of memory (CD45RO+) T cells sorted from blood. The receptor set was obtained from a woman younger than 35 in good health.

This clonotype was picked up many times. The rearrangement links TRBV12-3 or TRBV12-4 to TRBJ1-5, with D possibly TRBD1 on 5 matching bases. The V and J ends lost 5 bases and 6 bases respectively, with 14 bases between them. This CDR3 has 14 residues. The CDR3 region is CASSADGRGQPQHF. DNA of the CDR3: TGTGCCAGCAGTGCTGACGGGAGGGGTCAGCCCCAGCATTTT.

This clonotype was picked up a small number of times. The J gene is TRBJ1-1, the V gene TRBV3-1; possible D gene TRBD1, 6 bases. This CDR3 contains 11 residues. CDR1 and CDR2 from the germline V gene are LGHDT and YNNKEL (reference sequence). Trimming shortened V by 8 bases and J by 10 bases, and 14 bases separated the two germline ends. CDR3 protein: CASEGTGRAFF. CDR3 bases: TGTGCCAGCGAGGGTACAGGGAGAGCTTTCTTT.

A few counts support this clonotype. CDR3 bases: TGTGCCAGCAGCTTAGGAGGCCGGCAGGACGAGCAGTACTTC. This translates into CASSLGGRQDEQYF. The chain couples TRBV7-9 to TRBJ2-7, with no clear D. The CDR3 is 14 amino acids. Germline CDR1 and CDR2: SEHNR and FQNEAQ (reference sequence). Trimming took 1 base from V and 5 from J, leaving 12 bases between them.

In DNA form, the CDR3 reads TGCAGTGCTACCGAGTCTTGGGACTACGAGCAGTACTTC. This encodes CSATESWDYEQYF. This chain links TRBV20-1 with TRBJ2-7; D call uncertain. The CDR3 totals 13 residues. The germline gives CDR1 DFQATT, CDR2 SNEGSKA (reference sequence). Trimming removed 4 bases from V and 3 bases from J, with 13 bases in between.

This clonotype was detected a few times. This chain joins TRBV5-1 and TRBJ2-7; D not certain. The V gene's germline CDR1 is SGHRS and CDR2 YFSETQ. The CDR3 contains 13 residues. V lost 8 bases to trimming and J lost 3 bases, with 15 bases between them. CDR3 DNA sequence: TGCGCCAGTTCCGACGGTGAAATCTACGAGCAGTACTTC. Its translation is CASSDGEIYEQYF.

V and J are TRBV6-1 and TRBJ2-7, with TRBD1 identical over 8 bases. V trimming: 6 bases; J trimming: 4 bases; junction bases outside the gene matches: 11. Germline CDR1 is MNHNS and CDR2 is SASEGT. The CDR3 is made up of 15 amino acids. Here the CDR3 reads CASSETGTGGYEQYF. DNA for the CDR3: TGTGCCAGCAGCGAAACCGGGACAGGAGGATACGAGCAGTACTTC.

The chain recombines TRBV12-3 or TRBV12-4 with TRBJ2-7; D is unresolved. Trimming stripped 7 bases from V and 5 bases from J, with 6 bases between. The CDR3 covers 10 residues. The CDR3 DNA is TGTGCCAGCACCGGCCACGAGCAGTACTTC. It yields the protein CASTGHEQYF.

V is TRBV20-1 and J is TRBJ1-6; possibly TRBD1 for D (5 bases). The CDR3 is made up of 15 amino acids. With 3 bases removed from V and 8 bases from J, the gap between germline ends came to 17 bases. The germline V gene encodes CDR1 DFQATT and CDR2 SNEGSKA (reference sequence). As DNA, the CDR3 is TGCAGTGCTAGGCTTAAGGGGAGAATAGATTCACCCCTCCACTTT. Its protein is CSARLKGRIDSPLHF.

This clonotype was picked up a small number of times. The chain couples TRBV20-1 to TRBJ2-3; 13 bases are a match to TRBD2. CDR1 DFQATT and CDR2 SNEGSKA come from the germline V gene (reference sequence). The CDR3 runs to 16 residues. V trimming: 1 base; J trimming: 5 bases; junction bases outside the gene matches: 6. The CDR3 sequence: CSARVLAGGPGDTQYF. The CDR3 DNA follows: TGCAGTGCTAGAGTACTAGCGGGGGGGCCGGGAGATACGCAGTATTTT.

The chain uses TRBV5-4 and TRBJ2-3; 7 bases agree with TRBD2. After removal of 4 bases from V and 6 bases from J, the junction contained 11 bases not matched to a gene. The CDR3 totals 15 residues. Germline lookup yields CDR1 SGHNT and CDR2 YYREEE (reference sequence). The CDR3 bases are TGTGCCAGCAGCGACCAGCGGGGAAGGCGGGATACGCAGTATTTT. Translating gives CASSDQRGRRDTQYF.

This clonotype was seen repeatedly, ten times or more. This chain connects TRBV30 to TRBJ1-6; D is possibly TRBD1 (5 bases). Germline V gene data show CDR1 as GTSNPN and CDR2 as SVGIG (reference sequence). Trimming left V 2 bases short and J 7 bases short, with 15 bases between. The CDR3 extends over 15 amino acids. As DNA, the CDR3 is TGTGCCTGGAGTTACCGGGGGATTCCGAATTCACCCCTCCACTTT. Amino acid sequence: CAWSYRGIPNSPLHF.

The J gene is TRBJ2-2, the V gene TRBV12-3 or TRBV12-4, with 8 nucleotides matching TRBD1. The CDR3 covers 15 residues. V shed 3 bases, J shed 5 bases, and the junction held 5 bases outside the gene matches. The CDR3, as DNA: TGTGCCAGCAGTTTGCGGACAGGGAGTACCGGGGAGCTGTTTTTT. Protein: CASSLRTGSTGELFF.

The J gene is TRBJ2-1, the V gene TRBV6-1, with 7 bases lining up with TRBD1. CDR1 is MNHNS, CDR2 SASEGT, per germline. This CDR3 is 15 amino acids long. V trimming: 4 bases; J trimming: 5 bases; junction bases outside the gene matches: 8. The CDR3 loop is CASSVRDSYNNEQFF. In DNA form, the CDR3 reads TGTGCCAGCAGTGTACGGGACAGCTATAACAATGAGCAGTTCTTC.

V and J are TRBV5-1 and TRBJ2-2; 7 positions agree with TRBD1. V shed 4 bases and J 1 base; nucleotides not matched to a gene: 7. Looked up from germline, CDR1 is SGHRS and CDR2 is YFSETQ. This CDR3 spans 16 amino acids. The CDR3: CASSAPRTGNTGELFF. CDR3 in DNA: TGCGCCAGCAGCGCACCGAGGACAGGGAACACCGGGGAGCTGTTTTTT.

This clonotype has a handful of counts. The CDR3 coding sequence is TGTGCCAGCAGCCGGTCGACTAGCGGGGGGGATAGCTCCTACGAGCAGTACTTC. Its protein is CASSRSTSGGDSSYEQYF. This chain connects TRBV13 to TRBJ2-7; 14 bases are a match to TRBD2. The CDR3 is made up of 18 amino acids. CDR1 and CDR2 from the germline V gene are PRHDT and FYEKMQ (reference sequence). V gave up 5 bases and J gave up 0 bases; unmatched junction bases: 9.

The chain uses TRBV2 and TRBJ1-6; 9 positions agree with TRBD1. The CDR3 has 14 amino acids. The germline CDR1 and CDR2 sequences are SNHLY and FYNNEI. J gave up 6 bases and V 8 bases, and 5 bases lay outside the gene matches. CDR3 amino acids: CASHGQGINSPLHF. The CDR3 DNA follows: TGTGCCAGCCACGGACAGGGGATTAATTCACCCCTCCACTTT.

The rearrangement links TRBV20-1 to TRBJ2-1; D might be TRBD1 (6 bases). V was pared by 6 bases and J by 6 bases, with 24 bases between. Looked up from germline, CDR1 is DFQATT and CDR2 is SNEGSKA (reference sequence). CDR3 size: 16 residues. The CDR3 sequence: CSARGNQRGPLNEQFF. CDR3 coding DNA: TGCAGTGCCAGGGGTAACCAACGGGGACCCCTCAATGAGCAGTTCTTC.

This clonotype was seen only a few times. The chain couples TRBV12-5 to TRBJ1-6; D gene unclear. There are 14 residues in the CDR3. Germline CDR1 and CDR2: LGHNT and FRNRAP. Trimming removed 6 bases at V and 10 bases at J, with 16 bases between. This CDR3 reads CASGQGLRGSPLHF. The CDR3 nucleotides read TGTGCTAGTGGGCAAGGGTTGCGGGGATCACCCCTCCACTTT.

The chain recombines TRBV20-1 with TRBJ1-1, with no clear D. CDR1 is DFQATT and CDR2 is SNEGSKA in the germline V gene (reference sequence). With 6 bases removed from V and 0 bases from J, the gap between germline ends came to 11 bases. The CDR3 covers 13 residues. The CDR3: CSAPTYMNTEAFF. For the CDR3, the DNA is TGCAGTGCCCCTACCTATATGAACACTGAAGCTTTCTTT.

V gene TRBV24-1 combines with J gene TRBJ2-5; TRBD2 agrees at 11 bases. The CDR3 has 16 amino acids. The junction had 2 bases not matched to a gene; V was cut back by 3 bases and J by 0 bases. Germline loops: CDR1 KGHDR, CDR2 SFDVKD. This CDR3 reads CATSDPSGGNQETQYF. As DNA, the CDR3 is TGTGCCACCAGTGATCCTAGCGGGGGGAACCAAGAGACCCAGTACTTC.

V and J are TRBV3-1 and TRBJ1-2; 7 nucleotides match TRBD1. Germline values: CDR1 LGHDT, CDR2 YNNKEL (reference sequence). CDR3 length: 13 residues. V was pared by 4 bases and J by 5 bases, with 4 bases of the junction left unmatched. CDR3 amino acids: CASSPKTGYGYTF. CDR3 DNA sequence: TGTGCCAGCAGCCCAAAGACAGGGTATGGCTACACCTTC.

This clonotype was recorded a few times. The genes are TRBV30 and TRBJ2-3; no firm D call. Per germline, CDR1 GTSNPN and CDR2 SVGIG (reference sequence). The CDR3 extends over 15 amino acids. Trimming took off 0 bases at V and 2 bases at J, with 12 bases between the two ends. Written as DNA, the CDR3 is TGTGCCTGGAGTGTAACCAGCGCGATCACAGATACGCAGTATTTT. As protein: CAWSVTSAITDTQYF.

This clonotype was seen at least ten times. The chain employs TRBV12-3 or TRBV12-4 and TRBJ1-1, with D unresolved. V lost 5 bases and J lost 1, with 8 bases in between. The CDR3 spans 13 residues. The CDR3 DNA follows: TGTGCCAGCAGTCCCCGGACGAACACTGAAGCTTTCTTT. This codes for CASSPRTNTEAFF.

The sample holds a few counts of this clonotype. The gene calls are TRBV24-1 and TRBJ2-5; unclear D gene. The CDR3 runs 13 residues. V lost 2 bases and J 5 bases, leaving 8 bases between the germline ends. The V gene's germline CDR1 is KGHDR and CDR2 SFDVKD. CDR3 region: CATSDYREETQYF. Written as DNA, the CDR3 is TGTGCCACCAGTGATTATCGAGAGGAGACCCAGTACTTC.

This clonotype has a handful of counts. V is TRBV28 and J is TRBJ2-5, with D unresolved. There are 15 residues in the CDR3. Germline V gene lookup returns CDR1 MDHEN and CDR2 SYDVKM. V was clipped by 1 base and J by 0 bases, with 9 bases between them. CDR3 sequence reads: CASSLLRPHQETQYF. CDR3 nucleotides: TGTGCCAGCAGTTTATTACGGCCACACCAAGAGACCCAGTACTTC.

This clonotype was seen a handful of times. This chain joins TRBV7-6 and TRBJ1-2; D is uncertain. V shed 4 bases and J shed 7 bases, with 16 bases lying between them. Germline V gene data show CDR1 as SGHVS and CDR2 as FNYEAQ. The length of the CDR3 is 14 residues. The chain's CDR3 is CASSYGRRGAGYTF. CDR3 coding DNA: TGTGCCAGCAGCTACGGCCGTCGGGGTGCTGGCTACACCTTC.

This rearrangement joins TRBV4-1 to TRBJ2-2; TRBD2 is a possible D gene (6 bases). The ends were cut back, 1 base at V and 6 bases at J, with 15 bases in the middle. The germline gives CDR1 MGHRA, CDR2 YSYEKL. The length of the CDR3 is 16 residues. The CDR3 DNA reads TGCGCCAGCAGCCAAGTGAGGGGAGGACACGCCGGGGAGCTGTTTTTT. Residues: CASSQVRGGHAGELFF.

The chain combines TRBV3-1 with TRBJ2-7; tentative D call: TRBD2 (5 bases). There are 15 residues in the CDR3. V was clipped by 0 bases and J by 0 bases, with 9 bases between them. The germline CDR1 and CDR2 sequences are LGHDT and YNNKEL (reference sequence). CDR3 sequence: CASSQEISVSYEQYF. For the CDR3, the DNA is TGTGCCAGCAGCCAAGAAATTAGCGTCTCCTACGAGCAGTACTTC.

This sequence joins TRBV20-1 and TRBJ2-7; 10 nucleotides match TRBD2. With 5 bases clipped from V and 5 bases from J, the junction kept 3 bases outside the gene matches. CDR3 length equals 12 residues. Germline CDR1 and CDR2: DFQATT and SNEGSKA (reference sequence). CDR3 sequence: CSALTSGNEQYF. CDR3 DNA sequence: TGCAGTGCTCTTACTAGCGGGAACGAGCAGTACTTC.

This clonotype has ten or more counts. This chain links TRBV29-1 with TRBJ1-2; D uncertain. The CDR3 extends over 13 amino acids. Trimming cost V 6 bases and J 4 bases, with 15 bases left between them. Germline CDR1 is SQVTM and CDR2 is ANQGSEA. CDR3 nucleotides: TGCAGCGTAGGCCTAGGAACGGGCTATGGCTACACCTTC. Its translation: CSVGLGTGYGYTF.

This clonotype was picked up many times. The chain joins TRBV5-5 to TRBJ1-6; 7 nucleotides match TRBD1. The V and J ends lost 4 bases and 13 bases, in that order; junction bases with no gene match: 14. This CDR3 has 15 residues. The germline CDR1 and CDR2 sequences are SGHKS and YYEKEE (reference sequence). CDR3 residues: CASSGGTVLVGPLHF. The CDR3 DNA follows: TGTGCCAGCAGCGGGGGGACAGTGCTTGTGGGTCCCCTCCACTTT. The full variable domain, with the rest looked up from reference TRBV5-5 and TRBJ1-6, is DAGVTQSPTHLIKTRGQQVTLRCSPISGHKSVSWYQQVLGQGPQFIFQYYEKEERGRGNFPDRFSARQFPNYSSELNVNALLLGDSALYLCASSGGTVLVGPLHFGNGTRLTVT.

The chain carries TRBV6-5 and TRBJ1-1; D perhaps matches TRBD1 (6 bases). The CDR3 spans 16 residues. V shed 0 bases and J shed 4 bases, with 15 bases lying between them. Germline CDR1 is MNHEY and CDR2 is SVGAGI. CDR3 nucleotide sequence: TGTGCCAGCAGTTACTCGATAGGGGGGGATGGCACTGAAGCTTTCTTT. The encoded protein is CASSYSIGGDGTEAFF.